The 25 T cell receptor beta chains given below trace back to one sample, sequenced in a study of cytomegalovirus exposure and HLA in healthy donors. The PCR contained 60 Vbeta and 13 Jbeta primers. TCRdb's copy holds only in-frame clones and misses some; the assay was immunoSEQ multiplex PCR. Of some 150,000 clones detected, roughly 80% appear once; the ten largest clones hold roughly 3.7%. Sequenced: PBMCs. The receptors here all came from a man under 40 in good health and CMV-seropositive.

The CDR3 here is CAVRRKSSGANVLTF. The CDR3 bases are TGTGCCGTGAGGCGTAAAAGCTCTGGGGCCAACGTCCTGACTTTC. The chain employs TRBV11-2 and TRBJ2-6; D is ambiguous. The CDR3 contains 15 residues. Trimming removed 11 bases from V and 0 bases from J, with 14 bases in between. Germline CDR1 is SGHAT and CDR2 is FQNNGV.

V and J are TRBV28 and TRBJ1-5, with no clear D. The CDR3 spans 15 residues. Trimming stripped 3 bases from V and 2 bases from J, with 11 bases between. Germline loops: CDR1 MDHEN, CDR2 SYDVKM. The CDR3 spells CASSFSRGGNQPQHF. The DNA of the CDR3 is TGTGCCAGCAGTTTTTCCCGGGGTGGCAATCAGCCCCAGCATTTT.

CDR3 sequence reads: CASSIRQGVYEQYF. CDR3 coding DNA: TGTGCCAGCAGTATAAGACAGGGGGTCTACGAGCAGTACTTC. The rearrangement joins TRBV27 to TRBJ2-7; 9 nucleotides match TRBD1. Trimming took 5 bases from V and 3 from J; bases not matched to a gene: 5. The CDR3 consists of 14 residues. Germline CDR1 is MNHEY and CDR2 is SMNVEV (reference sequence).

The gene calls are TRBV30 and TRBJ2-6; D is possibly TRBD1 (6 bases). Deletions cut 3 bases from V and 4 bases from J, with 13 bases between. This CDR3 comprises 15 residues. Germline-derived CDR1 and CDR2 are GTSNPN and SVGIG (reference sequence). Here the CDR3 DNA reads TGTGCCTGGAGCCTAGGGGGACCCGGGGCCAACGTCCTGACTTTC. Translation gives CAWSLGGPGANVLTF.

CDR3 sequence reads: CASSGERTGKEAFF. The CDR3 DNA reads TGTGCCAGCAGTGGGGAGAGGACAGGGAAAGAAGCTTTCTTT. The chain combines TRBV2 with TRBJ1-1, with TRBD1 matching over 8 bases. This CDR3 is built from 14 residues. V was pared by 4 bases and J by 8 bases, with 9 bases of the junction left unmatched. In germline, CDR1 is SNHLY, CDR2 FYNNEI. Using reference TRBV2 and TRBJ1-1 for the parts outside the CDR3, the full variable domain is EPEVTQTPSHQVTQMGQEVILRCVPISNHLYFYWYRQILGQKVEFLVSFYNNEISEKSEIFDDQFSVERPDGSNFTLKIRSTKLEDSAMYFCASSGERTGKEAFFGQGTRLTVV.

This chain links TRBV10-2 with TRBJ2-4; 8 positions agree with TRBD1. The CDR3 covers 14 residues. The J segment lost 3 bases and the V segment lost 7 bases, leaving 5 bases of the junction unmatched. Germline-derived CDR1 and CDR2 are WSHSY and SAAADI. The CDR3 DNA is TGCGCCAGCACTACGACAGGGGACAAAAACATTCAGTACTTC. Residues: CASTTTGDKNIQYF.

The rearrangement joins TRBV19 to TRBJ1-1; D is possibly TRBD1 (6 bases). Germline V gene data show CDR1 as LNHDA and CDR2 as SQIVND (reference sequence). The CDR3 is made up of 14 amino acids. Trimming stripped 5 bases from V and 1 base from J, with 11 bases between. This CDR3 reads CASSPGATNTEAFF. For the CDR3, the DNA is TGTGCCAGTAGTCCAGGGGCGACGAACACTGAAGCTTTCTTT.

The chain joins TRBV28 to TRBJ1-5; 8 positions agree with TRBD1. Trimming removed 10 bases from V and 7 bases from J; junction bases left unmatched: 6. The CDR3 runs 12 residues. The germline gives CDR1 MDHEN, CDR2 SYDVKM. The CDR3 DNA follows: TGTGCCATCCAGGGGGCGGGCCAGCCCCAGCATTTT. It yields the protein CAIQGAGQPQHF.

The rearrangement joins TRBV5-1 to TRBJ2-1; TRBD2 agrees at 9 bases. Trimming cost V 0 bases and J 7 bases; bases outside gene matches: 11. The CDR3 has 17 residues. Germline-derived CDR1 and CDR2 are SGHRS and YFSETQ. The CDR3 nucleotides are TGCGCCAGCAGCTTGGGGCCCCCGGGCGGGGGGGTAAATGAGCAGTTCTTC. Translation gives CASSLGPPGGGVNEQFF.

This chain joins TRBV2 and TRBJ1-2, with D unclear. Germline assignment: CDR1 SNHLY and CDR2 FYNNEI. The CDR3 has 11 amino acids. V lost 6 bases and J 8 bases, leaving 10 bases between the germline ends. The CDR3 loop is CASSGFEGYTF. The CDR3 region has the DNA TGTGCCAGCAGCGGGTTCGAGGGCTACACCTTC.

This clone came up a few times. CDR3 sequence: CASSRSTGDGANVLTF. CDR3 DNA sequence: TGCGCCAGCAGCCGGAGCACAGGGGACGGGGCCAACGTCCTGACTTTC. The chain joins TRBV4-3 to TRBJ2-6; TRBD1 agrees at 7 bases. The CDR3 sequence is 16 residues long. In germline, CDR1 is LGHNA, CDR2 YSLEER. V gave up 4 bases and J gave up 4 bases; unmatched junction bases: 7.

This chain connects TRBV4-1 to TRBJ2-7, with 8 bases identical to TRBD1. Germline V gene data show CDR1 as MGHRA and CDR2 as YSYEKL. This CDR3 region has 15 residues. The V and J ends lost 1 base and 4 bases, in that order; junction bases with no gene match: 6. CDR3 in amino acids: CASSQVQGAEYEQYF. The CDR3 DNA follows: TGCGCCAGCAGCCAAGTCCAGGGGGCGGAGTACGAGCAGTACTTC.

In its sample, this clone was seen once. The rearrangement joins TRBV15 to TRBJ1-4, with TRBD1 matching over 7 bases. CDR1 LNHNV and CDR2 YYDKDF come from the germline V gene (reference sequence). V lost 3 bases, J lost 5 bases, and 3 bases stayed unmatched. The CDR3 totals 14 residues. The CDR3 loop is CATSSVDRNEKLFF. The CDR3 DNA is TGTGCCACCAGCAGTGTGGACAGGAATGAAAAACTGTTTTTT.

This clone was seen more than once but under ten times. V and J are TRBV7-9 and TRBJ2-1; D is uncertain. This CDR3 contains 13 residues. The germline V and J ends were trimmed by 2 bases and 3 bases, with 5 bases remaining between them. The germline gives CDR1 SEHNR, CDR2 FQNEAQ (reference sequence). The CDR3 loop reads CASSLTVYNEQFF. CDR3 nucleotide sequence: TGTGCCAGCAGCTTAACGGTCTACAATGAGCAGTTCTTC. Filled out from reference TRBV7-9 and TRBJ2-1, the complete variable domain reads DTGVSQNPRHKITKRGQNVTFRCDPISEHNRLYWYRQTLGQGPEFLTYFQNEAQLEKSRLLSDRFSAERPKGSFSTLEIQRTEQGDSAMYLCASSLTVYNEQFFGPGTRLTVL.

As DNA, the CDR3 is TGTGCCAGCAGCTCCTTGTTATCTGGGGCCAACGTCCTGACTTTC. Its protein is CASSSLLSGANVLTF. The J gene is TRBJ2-6, the V gene TRBV7-8; D call uncertain. Trimming left V 4 bases short and J 1 base short, with 8 bases between. The CDR3 contains 15 residues. Germline loops: CDR1 SGHVS, CDR2 FQNEAQ.

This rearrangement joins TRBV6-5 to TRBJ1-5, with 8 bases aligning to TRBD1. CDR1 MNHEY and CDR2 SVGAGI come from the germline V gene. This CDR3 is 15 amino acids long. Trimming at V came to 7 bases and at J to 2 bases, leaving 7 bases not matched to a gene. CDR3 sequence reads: CASTRDRKGNQPQHF. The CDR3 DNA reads TGTGCCAGCACCCGGGACAGGAAAGGCAATCAGCCCCAGCATTTT.

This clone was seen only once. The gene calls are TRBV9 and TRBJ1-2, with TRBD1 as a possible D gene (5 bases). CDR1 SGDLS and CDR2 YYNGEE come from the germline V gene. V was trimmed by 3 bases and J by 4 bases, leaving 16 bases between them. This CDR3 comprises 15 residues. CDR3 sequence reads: CASSGGGGLIYGYTF. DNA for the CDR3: TGTGCCAGCAGCGGGGGGGGAGGGTTAATCTATGGCTACACCTTC. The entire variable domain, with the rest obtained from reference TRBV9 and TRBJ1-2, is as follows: DSGVTQTPKHLITATGQRVTLRCSPRSGDLSVYWYQQSLDQGLQFLIQYYNGEERAKGNILERFSAQQFPDLHSELNLSSLELGDSALYFCASSGGGGLIYGYTFGSGTRLTVV.

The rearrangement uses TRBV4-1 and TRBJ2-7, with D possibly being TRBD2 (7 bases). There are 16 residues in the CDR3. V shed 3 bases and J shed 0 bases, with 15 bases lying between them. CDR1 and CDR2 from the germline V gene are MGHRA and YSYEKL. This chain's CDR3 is CASSQGGAESSYEQYF. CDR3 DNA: TGCGCCAGCAGCCAGGGGGGGGCGGAGAGCTCCTACGAGCAGTACTTC.

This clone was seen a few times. CDR3 region: CASSLDRGYGYTF. In DNA form, the CDR3 reads TGTGCCAGCAGTTTAGACAGGGGATATGGCTACACCTTC. The rearrangement uses TRBV28 and TRBJ1-2; 8 positions match TRBD1. Germline CDR1 and CDR2: MDHEN and SYDVKM. V shed 2 bases, J shed 5 bases, and the junction held 1 base outside the gene matches. CDR3 length: 13 residues.

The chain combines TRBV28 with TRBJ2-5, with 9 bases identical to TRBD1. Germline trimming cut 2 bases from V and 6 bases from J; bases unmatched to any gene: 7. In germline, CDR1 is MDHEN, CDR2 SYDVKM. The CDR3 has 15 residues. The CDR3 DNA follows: TGTGCCAGCAGTTTAGATCCCGACAGGGGGAAGACCCAGTACTTC. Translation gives CASSLDPDRGKTQYF. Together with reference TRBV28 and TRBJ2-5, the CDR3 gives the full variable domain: DVKVTQSSRYLVKRTGEKVFLECVQDMDHENMFWYRQDPGLGLRLIYFSYDVKMKEKGDIPEGYSVSREKKERFSLILESASTNQTSMYLCASSLDPDRGKTQYFGPGTRLLVL.

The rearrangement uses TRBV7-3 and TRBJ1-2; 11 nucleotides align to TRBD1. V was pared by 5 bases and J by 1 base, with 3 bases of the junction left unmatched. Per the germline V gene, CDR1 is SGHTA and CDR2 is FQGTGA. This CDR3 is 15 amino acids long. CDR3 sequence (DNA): TGTGCCAGCAGCCTGGGACAGGGGGATAACTATGGCTACACCTTC. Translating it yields CASSLGQGDNYGYTF.

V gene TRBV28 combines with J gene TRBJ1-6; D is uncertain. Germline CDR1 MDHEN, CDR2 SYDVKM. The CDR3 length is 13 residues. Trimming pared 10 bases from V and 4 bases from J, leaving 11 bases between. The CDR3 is CATVVRYNSPLHF. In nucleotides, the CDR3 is TGTGCCACCGTGGTACGGTATAATTCACCCCTCCACTTT.

The CDR3 loop reads CASSFWGSVRVPYEQYF. CDR3 nucleotides: TGTGCCAGCAGCTTTTGGGGCAGCGTTCGAGTCCCCTACGAGCAGTACTTC. V and J are TRBV11-2 and TRBJ2-7, with a weak D call TRBD1 (5 bases). The germline V gene encodes CDR1 SGHAT and CDR2 FQNNGV. This CDR3 has 17 residues. V lost 3 bases, J lost 2 bases, and 20 bases lay in between.

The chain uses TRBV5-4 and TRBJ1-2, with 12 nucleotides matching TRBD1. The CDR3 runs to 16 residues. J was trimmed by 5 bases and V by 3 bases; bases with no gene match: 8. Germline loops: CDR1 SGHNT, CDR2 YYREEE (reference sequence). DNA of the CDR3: TGTGCCAGCAGCTCGGGACAGGGGGCGAAAGTGTATGGCTACACCTTC. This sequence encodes CASSSGQGAKVYGYTF.

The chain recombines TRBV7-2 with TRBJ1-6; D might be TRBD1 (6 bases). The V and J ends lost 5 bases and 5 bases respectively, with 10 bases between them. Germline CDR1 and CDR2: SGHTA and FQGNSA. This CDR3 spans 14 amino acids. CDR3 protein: CASSRQANNSPLHF. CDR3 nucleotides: TGTGCCAGCAGCCGACAGGCTAATAATTCACCCCTCCACTTT.